The next 14 T cell receptor beta chains were all read from a single sample in a study of blood T cell repertoires in COVID-19. TCRdb keeps only in-frame clones here, not all; method: immunoSEQ multiplex PCR. The data contain some 140,000 clones, roughly four fifths of them seen just once; the ten biggest clones take up 18%. Material for sequencing was PBMCs or T cells enriched from blood (not recorded which). The receptors come from a man aged 25 to 45 who had recovered from COVID-19.

This chain joins TRBV4-1 and TRBJ2-5; 11 bases match TRBD1. CDR3 size: 15 residues. Germline loops: CDR1 MGHRA, CDR2 YSYEKL. V trimming: 0 bases; J trimming: 5 bases; junction bases outside the gene matches: 2. CDR3 protein: CASSQEDRGQETQYF. CDR3 nucleotide sequence: TGCGCCAGCAGCCAAGAGGACAGGGGGCAGGAGACCCAGTACTTC.

The V call is TRBV3-1 (or the pseudogene TRBV3-2), the J call TRBJ1-2, with TRBD1 matching over 7 bases. J lost 6 bases, V lost 1 base, and 5 bases had no gene match. The CDR3 covers 14 residues. In germline, CDR1 is LGHDT, CDR2 YNNKEL (reference sequence). CDR3 DNA sequence: TGTGCCAGCAGCCAAGTCGGGCAGGGGGATGGCTACACCTTC. It specifies CASSQVGQGDGYTF.

The table lists this clone with a few counts. This rearrangement joins TRBV24-1 to TRBJ1-2; D remains unclear. The CDR3 loop spans 14 amino acids. V lost 1 base, J lost 4 bases, and 9 bases lay in between. CDR1 is KGHDR, CDR2 SFDVKD, per germline. The CDR3 bases are TGTGCCACCAGTGATTTCCGGGTCCCCTATGGCTACACCTTC. As protein: CATSDFRVPYGYTF.

CDR3 sequence: CASSSATESNTEAFF. The CDR3 bases are TGTGCCAGTAGTAGCGCCACAGAAAGCAACACTGAAGCTTTCTTT. V and J are TRBV19 and TRBJ1-1; no clear D. The V and J ends lost 4 bases and 2 bases respectively, with 14 bases between them. The CDR3 extends over 15 amino acids. Germline CDR1 LNHDA, CDR2 SQIVND (reference sequence).

The chain employs TRBV5-6 and TRBJ2-1; unclear D gene. The germline V gene encodes CDR1 SGHDT and CDR2 YYEEEE. The CDR3 is made up of 11 amino acids. With 6 bases removed from V and 10 bases from J, the gap between germline ends came to 11 bases. The CDR3 reads CASIKHEEQFF. CDR3 nucleotide sequence: TGTGCCAGCATAAAACATGAAGAGCAGTTCTTC.

The rearrangement uses TRBV6-5 and TRBJ1-1; D is possibly TRBD1 (5 bases). This CDR3 region has 13 residues. Germline V gene lookup returns CDR1 MNHEY and CDR2 SVGAGI. V was shortened by 2 bases and J by 4 bases, with 8 bases between the two germline ends. This chain's CDR3 is CASSYNRGTEAFF. The CDR3 DNA sequence: TGTGCCAGCAGTTACAATAGGGGCACTGAAGCTTTCTTT.

V is TRBV13 and J is TRBJ2-1, with 9 bases aligning to TRBD2. V lost 1 base, J lost 8 bases, and 6 bases stayed unmatched. The CDR3 totals 15 residues. CDR1 and CDR2 (germline): PRHDT, FYEKMQ (reference sequence). The CDR3 here is CASSLAGGGADEQFF. The CDR3 DNA is TGTGCCAGCAGCTTAGCCGGCGGGGGGGCAGATGAGCAGTTCTTC. Based on the CDR3 plus reference TRBV13 and TRBJ2-1, the full variable domain is AAGVIQSPRHLIKEKRETATLKCYPIPRHDTVYWYQQGPGQDPQFLISFYEKMQSDKGSIPDRFSAQQFSDYHSELNMSSLELGDSALYFCASSLAGGGADEQFFGPGTRLTVL.

In its sample, this clone was seen many times. J is TRBJ1-4 and V is TRBV30, with D possibly being TRBD1 (6 bases). This CDR3 spans 14 amino acids. Per germline, CDR1 GTSNPN and CDR2 SVGIG (reference sequence). Trimming stripped 0 bases from V and 8 bases from J, with 13 bases between. This chain's CDR3 is CAWSVRGAREKLFF. The CDR3 region has the DNA TGTGCCTGGAGTGTACGGGGGGCTCGGGAAAAACTGTTTTTT.

V usage is TRBV9 and J usage is TRBJ1-2; 12 nucleotides line up with TRBD1. The CDR3 is 15 residues long. J gave up 3 bases and V 2 bases, and 2 bases lay outside the gene matches. CDR1 is SGDLS, CDR2 YYNGEE, per germline. CDR3 nucleotide sequence: TGTGCCAGCAGCGTCGGGACAGGGGGCTACTATGGCTACACCTTC. This encodes CASSVGTGGYYGYTF.

The rearrangement uses TRBV4-1 and TRBJ2-3, with 8 bases that match TRBD2. The CDR3 contains 16 residues. The V gene end was trimmed by 2 bases and the J gene end by 4 bases; junction bases not matched to a gene: 8. Per the germline V gene, CDR1 is MGHRA and CDR2 is YSYEKL. The CDR3 sequence is CASSQNLAGNSDTQYF. The CDR3 DNA reads TGCGCCAGCAGCCAAAATTTAGCGGGGAATTCAGATACGCAGTATTTT.

This clone was seen only a few times. The chain couples TRBV6-5 to TRBJ2-5; TRBD1 aligns across 9 bases. This CDR3 is built from 14 residues. CDR1 is MNHEY, CDR2 SVGAGI, per germline. The J segment lost 4 bases and the V segment lost 8 bases, leaving 8 bases of the junction unmatched. Here the CDR3 reads CASQGTGPPETQYF. For the CDR3, the DNA is TGTGCCAGCCAAGGGACAGGGCCCCCAGAGACCCAGTACTTC.

This chain connects TRBV5-5 to TRBJ1-2; possible D gene TRBD1, 6 bases. V lost 0 bases, J lost 8 bases, and 14 bases lay in between. Per the germline V gene, CDR1 is SGHKS and CDR2 is YYEKEE (reference sequence). CDR3 size: 14 residues. As DNA, the CDR3 is TGTGCCAGCAGCTTGGGGTGGGCGGGGGCCGGCTACACCTTC. Translated: CASSLGWAGAGYTF.

The chain recombines TRBV3-1 (or the pseudogene TRBV3-2) with TRBJ1-4; 7 bases fit TRBD1. CDR1 LGHDT and CDR2 YNNKEL come from the germline V gene (reference sequence). The CDR3 spans 14 residues. The V and J ends lost 1 base and 8 bases, in that order; junction bases with no gene match: 4. As DNA, the CDR3 is TGTGCCAGCAGCCAAGGACAGGGTAGGGAAAAACTGTTTTTT. Its protein product is CASSQGQGREKLFF.

The CDR3 region is CASSVSGMSSYNEQFF. In DNA, the CDR3 is TGTGCCAGCAGCGTCAGCGGGATGAGCTCCTACAATGAGCAGTTCTTC. The V call is TRBV11-3, the J call TRBJ2-1; TRBD2 agrees at 7 bases. The CDR3 sequence is 16 residues long. The junction had 7 bases not matched to a gene; V was cut back by 5 bases and J by 0 bases. The germline V gene encodes CDR1 SGHNT and CDR2 YENEEA.